One and the same sample provided the 26 T cell receptor beta chains below, sequenced in a study of cytomegalovirus exposure and HLA in healthy donors. It was with 60 Vbeta and 13 Jbeta primers that the PCR ran. Measured with immunoSEQ multiplex PCR; TCRdb has only the in-frame clones, and not every one. The sample table sets out over 150,000 clones. The sample consisted of PBMCs. The receptors were sampled from a boy aged 10-17 years in good health and CMV-seronegative.

The CDR3 loop is CASSLTPGLAGGISYEQYF. CDR3 bases: TGTGCCAGTAGCCTAACCCCGGGACTAGCGGGGGGAATCTCCTACGAGCAGTACTTC. V gene TRBV19 combines with J gene TRBJ2-7, with 15 bases identical to TRBD2. CDR1 is LNHDA and CDR2 is SQIVND in the germline V gene (reference sequence). Unmatched junction bases numbered 12, after V lost 6 bases and J lost 0 bases. This CDR3 has 19 residues.

The chain combines TRBV19 with TRBJ2-7, with D perhaps matching TRBD1 (5 bases). Germline CDR1 LNHDA, CDR2 SQIVND (reference sequence). The CDR3 runs to 14 residues. V gave up 1 base and J gave up 3 bases, with 10 bases separating them. CDR3: CASSIAVGVYEQYF. The DNA of the CDR3 is TGTGCCAGTAGTATAGCCGTAGGGGTCTACGAGCAGTACTTC.

The CDR3 coding sequence is TGTGCCAGCAGCATGGGACTTTCCAATCAGCCCCAGCATTTT. It yields the protein CASSMGLSNQPQHF. V is TRBV7-6 and J is TRBJ1-5; D perhaps matches TRBD1 (5 bases). The germline V gene encodes CDR1 SGHVS and CDR2 FNYEAQ. V was shortened by 5 bases and J by 3 bases, with 11 bases between the two germline ends. The CDR3 covers 14 residues.

The chain combines TRBV6-5 with TRBJ2-7; 11 nucleotides line up with TRBD2. This CDR3 is built from 15 residues. V was pared by 7 bases and J by 3 bases, with 8 bases of the junction left unmatched. Looked up from germline, CDR1 is MNHEY and CDR2 is SVGAGI. CDR3 nucleotide sequence: TGTGCCAGCAAGGCGGGACTAGCGGCCTACTACGAGCAGTACTTC. Protein sequence: CASKAGLAAYYEQYF.

The chain couples TRBV5-5 to TRBJ1-4; 9 bases fit TRBD1. Germline CDR1 is SGHKS and CDR2 is YYEKEE (reference sequence). V shed 0 bases, J shed 6 bases, and the junction held 9 bases outside the gene matches. This CDR3 contains 17 residues. CDR3 nucleotides: TGTGCCAGCAGCTTGGGCCCATCGACAGGGGGGCATGAAAAACTGTTTTTT. Translation gives CASSLGPSTGGHEKLFF.

The chain links TRBV30 to TRBJ2-7, with D possibly matching TRBD2 (8 bases). This CDR3 spans 15 amino acids. Trimming pared 0 bases from V and 2 bases from J, leaving 14 bases between. CDR1 is GTSNPN and CDR2 is SVGIG in the germline V gene (reference sequence). The CDR3: CAWSVGRGQTYEQYF. The CDR3 DNA reads as TGTGCCTGGAGTGTCGGGAGGGGGCAGACCTACGAGCAGTACTTC.

This chain links TRBV30 with TRBJ2-7; 10 nucleotides match TRBD2. Trimming removed 4 bases from V and 3 bases from J; junction bases left unmatched: 0. CDR3 size: 12 residues. Per germline, CDR1 GTSNPN and CDR2 SVGIG (reference sequence). Here the CDR3 DNA reads TGTGCCTGGACTAGCGGGAGCTACGAGCAGTACTTC. It encodes CAWTSGSYEQYF.

The rearrangement links TRBV6-1 to TRBJ2-7; tentative D call: TRBD1 (6 bases). The CDR3 length is 14 residues. Germline CDR1 is MNHNS and CDR2 is SASEGT. The V gene lost 2 bases and the J gene lost 2 bases, with 10 bases spanning the gap. The CDR3 bases are TGTGCCAGCAGTGAAATCCCAGGGGCCTACGAGCAGTACTTC. It yields the protein CASSEIPGAYEQYF.

The chain combines TRBV30 with TRBJ2-4, with D unclear. CDR1 is GTSNPN, CDR2 SVGIG, per germline (reference sequence). This CDR3 region has 15 residues. Trimming stripped 1 base from V and 0 bases from J, with 10 bases between. For the CDR3, the DNA is TGTGCCTGGAGTGCCGAAATAGTAGCCAAAAACATTCAGTACTTC. Translation gives CAWSAEIVAKNIQYF.

The rearrangement uses TRBV6-7 and TRBJ1-2; D is undetermined. TRBV6-7 is placed among ORFs of uncertain function. The V and J ends lost 1 base and 0 bases respectively, with 3 bases between them. CDR3 length equals 13 residues. Here the CDR3 DNA reads TGTGCCAGCAGTTACTTAGCTAACTATGGCTACACCTTC. Translated: CASSYLANYGYTF.

The V gene is TRBV4-1, the J gene TRBJ1-1; 8 bases fit TRBD1. Germline CDR1 and CDR2: MGHRA and YSYEKL. The CDR3 sequence is 15 residues long. J was trimmed by 3 bases and V by 3 bases; bases with no gene match: 6. The CDR3 is CASSHYKQGDTEAFF. The CDR3 DNA is TGCGCCAGCAGCCACTATAAACAGGGGGACACTGAAGCTTTCTTT.

The chain combines TRBV9 with TRBJ1-5; the D gene is possibly TRBD1 (5 bases). This CDR3 spans 15 amino acids. Germline CDR1 and CDR2: SGDLS and YYNGEE. V was trimmed by 0 bases and J by 4 bases, leaving 11 bases between them. CDR3 sequence (DNA): TGTGCCAGCAGCGTAGGGGGCCTTGGTAATCAGCCCCAGCATTTT. This codes for CASSVGGLGNQPQHF.

The genes are TRBV5-4 and TRBJ2-1; D uncertain. The CDR3 is 12 residues long. Germline V gives CDR1 SGHNT, CDR2 YYREEE (reference sequence). The V and J ends lost 3 bases and 7 bases respectively, with 8 bases between them. The DNA for the CDR3 is TGTGCCAGCAGCTCGGTAGTTAATGAGCAGTTCTTC. Encoded protein: CASSSVVNEQFF.

The chain recombines TRBV6-5 with TRBJ1-6, with 8 bases aligning to TRBD1. The CDR3 runs 14 residues. Germline CDR1 MNHEY, CDR2 SVGAGI. Trimming removed 6 bases from V and 6 bases from J; junction bases left unmatched: 4. The chain's CDR3 is CASSFGQGNSPLHF. CDR3 coding DNA: TGTGCCAGCAGCTTCGGACAGGGTAATTCACCCCTCCACTTT.

This sequence joins TRBV2 and TRBJ1-2, with 8 bases aligning to TRBD1. There are 12 residues in the CDR3. CDR1 and CDR2 (germline): SNHLY, FYNNEI. Trimming cost V 6 bases and J 4 bases; bases outside gene matches: 1. The CDR3 nucleotides are TGTGCCAGCAGGGACAGGGCCTATGGCTACACCTTC. Encoded protein: CASRDRAYGYTF.

This chain links TRBV5-1 with TRBJ2-1, with 8 bases lining up with TRBD2. Germline-derived CDR1 and CDR2 are SGHRS and YFSETQ. The V segment lost 0 bases and the J segment 8 bases; nucleotides outside the gene matches: 10. CDR3 length: 16 amino acids. This CDR3 reads CASSLGGRGVLDEQFF. In DNA, the CDR3 is TGCGCCAGCAGCTTGGGCGGGCGGGGGGTCTTGGATGAGCAGTTCTTC.

The chain links TRBV9 to TRBJ2-1, with 12 bases identical to TRBD2. The length of the CDR3 is 15 residues. CDR1 and CDR2 (germline): SGDLS, YYNGEE. J gave up 4 bases and V 6 bases, and 5 bases lay outside the gene matches. CDR3 bases: TGTGCCAGCACAGCCCTAGCGGGGGGGTACAATGAGCAGTTCTTC. Translation gives CASTALAGGYNEQFF.

This chain joins TRBV13 and TRBJ1-4; D call uncertain. The CDR3 has 15 residues. Trimming removed 4 bases at V and 8 bases at J, with 17 bases between. Germline V CDR1 and CDR2: PRHDT, FYEKMQ (reference sequence). CDR3 nucleotide sequence: TGTGCCAGCAGCTCCACCCCAGGAGCGGGGGAAAAACTGTTTTTT. It translates to CASSSTPGAGEKLFF.

The chain uses TRBV6-5 and TRBJ2-3; no clear D. The germline gives CDR1 MNHEY, CDR2 SVGAGI. V lost 6 bases and J 1 base, leaving 8 bases between the germline ends. This CDR3 has 13 amino acids. In DNA form, the CDR3 reads TGTGCCAGCAGCTTGTCAGGCACAGATACGCAGTATTTT. It is translated as CASSLSGTDTQYF.

This chain joins TRBV27 and TRBJ1-1; 7 nucleotides agree with TRBD1. J was trimmed by 10 bases and V by 9 bases; bases with no gene match: 5. CDR3 length: 10 amino acids. Germline-derived CDR1 and CDR2 are MNHEY and SMNVEV (reference sequence). This CDR3 is CARIDRVAFF. The CDR3 DNA reads as TGTGCCAGAATAGACAGGGTAGCTTTCTTT.

The V call is TRBV7-2, the J call TRBJ1-6; tentatively, D is TRBD1 (5 bases). CDR1 is SGHTA, CDR2 FQGNSA, per germline. This CDR3 is built from 15 residues. Deletions cut 0 bases from V and 8 bases from J, with 11 bases between. CDR3 bases: TGTGCCAGCAGCTTAGCAAGGGGCTTAGATTCACCCCTCCACTTT. Protein sequence: CASSLARGLDSPLHF.

The gene calls are TRBV18 and TRBJ2-1; 9 bases agree with TRBD2. This CDR3 has 13 amino acids. V trimming: 3 bases; J trimming: 10 bases; junction bases outside the gene matches: 4. The V gene's germline CDR1 is KGHSH and CDR2 LQKENI. The CDR3 DNA reads as TGTGCCAGCTCACCCTTAGCGGGGGAAGAGCAGTTCTTC. Translating it yields CASSPLAGEEQFF.

Note on this clone: Other nucleotide sequences in the sample specify the same CDR3. The chain couples TRBV4-2 to TRBJ2-5; no definite D call. Looked up from germline, CDR1 is LGHNA and CDR2 is YNFKEQ. The germline V and J ends were trimmed by 1 base and 2 bases, with 8 bases remaining between them. The CDR3 has 14 residues. Here the CDR3 reads CASSQGARQETQYF. CDR3 in DNA: TGTGCCAGCAGCCAAGGGGCACGTCAAGAGACCCAGTACTTC.

The chain is built from TRBV4-1 and TRBJ2-2, with 8 bases aligning to TRBD1. The V gene's germline CDR1 is MGHRA and CDR2 YSYEKL. V lost 4 bases, J lost 0 bases, and 7 bases stayed unmatched. This CDR3 contains 17 residues. CDR3 nucleotide sequence: TGCGCCAGCAGCCCCGGAACAGGGGGAGCGAACACCGGGGAGCTGTTTTTT. It translates to CASSPGTGGANTGELFF.

V gene TRBV5-4 combines with J gene TRBJ1-1, with D maybe TRBD1 (5 bases). From germline, CDR1 is SGHNT and CDR2 YYREEE (reference sequence). Trimming pared 1 base from V and 5 bases from J, leaving 12 bases between. The CDR3 sequence is 14 residues long. CDR3 in amino acids: CASSLSGGVTEAFF. CDR3 DNA sequence: TGTGCCAGCAGCTTGTCCGGGGGTGTTACTGAAGCTTTCTTT. The full variable domain, completed using reference TRBV5-4 and TRBJ1-1, is ETGVTQSPTHLIKTRGQQVTLRCSSQSGHNTVSWYQQALGQGPQFIFQYYREEENGRGNFPPRFSGLQFPNYSSELNVNALELDDSALYLCASSLSGGVTEAFFGQGTRLTVV.

The gene calls are TRBV18 and TRBJ2-7; TRBD2 matches at 7 bases. The V and J ends lost 1 base and 2 bases, in that order; junction bases with no gene match: 5. The germline V gene encodes CDR1 KGHSH and CDR2 LQKENI. This CDR3 is 15 amino acids long. CDR3 DNA sequence: TGTGCCAGCTCACCACGGAGCGGGGCTACCTACGAGCAGTACTTC. Its protein is CASSPRSGATYEQYF.